Presented here are 5 T cell receptor beta chains from one specimen sequenced in a study of T cell repertoires in cytomegalovirus infection. TCRdb re-analysed the reads in MiXCR, keeping a single row per CDR3 protein. The profile shows some 100,000 distinct CDR3 sequences, less than 25% of them singletons. The specimen sequenced was CD8+ T cells from PBMCs. The receptors derive from a human donor in good health (CMV status not recorded). Some clones in this sample may be carry-over from other donors' samples.

The CDR3: CSARDTRDDIYNEQFF. CDR3 DNA sequence: TGCAGTGCTAGAGATACCCGGGACGACATTTACAATGAGCAGTTCTTC. V usage is TRBV20-1 and J usage is TRBJ2-1, with D perhaps TRBD1 or TRBD2 (5 bases each). Between the trimmed V and J ends, which lost 0 bases and 4 bases, there was a span of 16 bases. The CDR3 sequence is 16 residues long. From germline, CDR1 is DFQATT and CDR2 SNEGSKA (reference sequence).

This clonotype was recorded many times. The genes are TRBV7-2 and TRBJ2-7; the match to TRBD1 covers 7 bases. Germline CDR1 SGHTA, CDR2 FQGNSA. The CDR3 is made up of 17 amino acids. With V trimmed by 3 bases and J by 1 base, 12 bases remained unmatched. This CDR3 reads CASSFPIRTGQSYEQYF. Here the CDR3 DNA reads TGTGCCAGCAGCTTCCCGATCCGGACAGGCCAGTCCTACGAGCAGTACTTC.

The rearrangement uses TRBV19 and TRBJ1-1; 7 nucleotides agree with TRBD1. The CDR3 loop spans 14 amino acids. After removal of 5 bases from V and 4 bases from J, the junction contained 7 bases not matched to a gene. The V gene's germline CDR1 is LNHDA and CDR2 SQIVND (reference sequence). The CDR3 coding sequence is TGTGCCAGTAGTGGAGGGGGCACCGGCACTGAAGCTTTCTTT. Translating it yields CASSGGGTGTEAFF.

The chain uses TRBV11-1 and TRBJ2-1, with 7 nucleotides matching TRBD1. The J segment lost 3 bases and the V segment lost 5 bases, leaving 4 bases of the junction unmatched. The CDR3 extends over 14 amino acids. Germline V gene sequence: CDR1 SGHAT, CDR2 FQDESV (reference sequence). This CDR3 is CASSHRGNYNEQFF. The CDR3 nucleotides are TGTGCCAGCAGCCACAGGGGCAACTACAATGAGCAGTTCTTC.

This clonotype occurred a few times. The chain is built from TRBV5-5 and TRBJ2-1; TRBD2 agrees at 11 bases. CDR3 length: 14 residues. J gave up 9 bases and V 3 bases, and 5 bases lay outside the gene matches. CDR1 and CDR2 from the germline V gene are SGHKS and YYEKEE (reference sequence). This chain's CDR3 is CASSSTSGNVEQFF. The CDR3 DNA is TGTGCCAGCAGCTCGACTAGCGGGAACGTTGAGCAGTTCTTC.